This TCR beta chain originates from a study of T cells in Graves' hyperthyroidism and ophthalmopathy (dated by TCRdb to between 2018 and 2021). For context, the study as a whole: Peripheral blood was sampled at the time of initial diagnosis, prior to any treatment. Once sampling was done, hyperthyroidism patients were given methimazole at a starting dose of 30 mg daily, whereas ophthalmopathy patients were given high-dose intravenous methylprednisolone. In addition, the study compared T-cell repertoires in thyroid tissue and in blood from over 5 Graves' hyperthyroidism patients. Whether ophthalmopathy could be predicted prospectively was tested in an independent validation cohort made up of roughly 20 hyperthyroidism patients plus 17 patients who later progressed to ophthalmopathy. The 100 discovery patients were divided at random into training and test sets in a 7:3 ratio. TCR Vbeta CDR3 sequencing of 135 peripheral blood samples (43 ophthalmopathy, 70 to 85 hyperthyroidism and some 17 progressor patients) is reported in the paper. TCR V-J signatures able to tell the groups apart were searched for in a discovery cohort of some 97 patients, of whom around 43 had Graves' ophthalmopathy and 57 had stable Graves' hyperthyroidism. The research as a whole found: No statistical method was used to set the sample size in advance, and investigators knew the group allocation. Most expanded thyroid clonotypes (frequency above 0.001) were also detected in blood, a finding suggesting that blood repertoires may reflect thyroid immune responses. In validation, the model predicted progression to ophthalmopathy with over 60% sensitivity and around 72% specificity, a median of approximately 6.5 months before onset. A model built on a 13 V-J signature distinguished ophthalmopathy from stable hyperthyroidism, reaching about 88% sensitivity and 81.08% specificity in cross-validation and 80%/75% in testing.

Taken from cysteine to phenylalanine, the CDR3 has 15 residues. Of all the DNA, just the CDR3 is kept, 45 bases in frame from base 1. Looking up the germline V gene yields CDR1 MNHNS and CDR2 SASEGT. The junction shows trimming of 5 bases on V and 3 bases on J, and the gene matches do not reach 5 bases of it. There are many counts of this clonotype. The antigen this receptor binds is unknown. No base quality information exists; no much larger clone differs at one position. The TCR beta CDR3 regions were amplified from the RNA transcripts. The first round of RT-PCR for the TCR CDR3 was performed with the HTBI primer set and the Qiagen OneStep RT-PCR kit. A second multiplex PCR round built the libraries, followed by size selection and purification. Paired-end sequencing of the libraries was performed with 100 bp reads on an Illumina HiSeq2000. As for the original processing: Raw data were processed with SOAPnuke, discarding reads with adapters, uncalled bases, mean Phred below 15, or no exact constant-primer or identifier match. High-quality paired reads were merged using COPE v1.2.5, and each unique nucleotide sequence was defined as a clonotype. MiTCR v1.1 was used to align clonotypes to the IMGT TRBV, TRBD and TRBJ reference segments. The analysis was restricted to V-J combinations with a frequency above 0.0001, which together covered around 99% of the repertoires. A TCS score was defined as the ratio of F50 (clonal expansion) to E x V (chaos), with BLOSUM62-based TCRdist applied between CDR3 peptides within each V-J. Welch's t-statistics and random forest reduced around 520 V-J features to under 15, which were used in a naive Bayes classifier (R e1071). Using fastp at Q25 and MiXCR, TCRdb reprocessed the public reads and kept productive beta chains. Rows matching on CDR3 protein sequence are summarized as one entry with the most common DNA and genes. The V and J calls were not made by the authors but by TCRdb's processing. Recorded for this sample are 310,000 or so distinct CDR3 sequences; 15% to 20% of them occurred a single time. The ten biggest clones cover approximately 57% of the sample.

In the ophthalmopathy patients, disease was moderately to severely active, with a Clinical Activity Score of 3 or more, a NOSPECS grade of 4 or more, and a duration of less than 3 months. The study excluded patients with uncontrolled infections, other autoimmune diseases, pregnancy or lactation. Diagnoses relied on clinical symptoms, serum thyroxine and TRAb, thyroid ultrasound and orbital computed tomography. PBMCs were isolated from about 9 ml of fresh peripheral blood by Ficoll-Paque density gradient centrifugation. Total RNA was extracted using Trizol reagent, and RNA quality was assessed on an Agilent 2100 Bioanalyzer.

This receptor was obtained from a woman aged 60-75 years with Graves' ophthalmopathy. Recombination linked TRBV6-1 to TRBJ2-3; 10 bases in the junction line up with TRBD1. Sequencing used blood. The CDR3 reads as follows: CASSLDRGYTDTQYF. The base sequence is TGTGCCAGCAGTTTGGACAGGGGGTATACAGATACGCAGTATTTT.